This TCR beta chain was documented in a study of shared clonotypes between healthy human individuals. Study background: Each donor had three CD4 naive, three CD4 memory, two CD8 naive and one CD8 memory plate.

Study-level points and caveats: Compared with memory subsets, naive subsets generally had larger estimated richness. Clonotypes shared by all four donors outscored non-shared clonotypes in generation probability.

In the case of this clone: The target antigen is unknown. This sample also contains other DNA sequences that code for the same CDR3.

Germline V lookup: CDR1 SGHTA, CDR2 FQGNSA. V lost 0 bases, J lost 5 bases, and 4 bases lay in between. The CDR3 totals 12 residues. The table came from immunoSEQ multiplex PCR; TCRdb's copy has only in-frame clones and leaves some out. The sample holds around 2.3 million clones, around 95% seen once. The V and J genes are TRBV7-2 and TRBJ2-5; no reliable D call. The sample taken for sequencing was naive CD4+ T cells sorted from blood. Subset of the sample: CD45RA+ positively selected. The TCR comes from a man aged 18-30 years in good health. CDR3 sequence reads: CASSLARETQYF. The CDR3 DNA reads TGTGCCAGCAGCTTAGCCCGGGAGACCCAGTACTTC.